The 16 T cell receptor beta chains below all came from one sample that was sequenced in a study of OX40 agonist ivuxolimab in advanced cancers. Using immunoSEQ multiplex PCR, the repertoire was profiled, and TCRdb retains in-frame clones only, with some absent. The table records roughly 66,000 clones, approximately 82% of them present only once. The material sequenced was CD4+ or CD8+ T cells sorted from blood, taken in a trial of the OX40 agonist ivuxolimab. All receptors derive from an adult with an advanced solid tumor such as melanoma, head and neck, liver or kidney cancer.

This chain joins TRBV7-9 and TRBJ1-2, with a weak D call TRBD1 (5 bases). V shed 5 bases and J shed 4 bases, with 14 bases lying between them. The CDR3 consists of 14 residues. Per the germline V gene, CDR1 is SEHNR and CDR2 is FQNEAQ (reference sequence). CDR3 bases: TGTGCCAGCAGCCGTCTAGACAGTACCTATGGCTACACCTTC. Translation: CASSRLDSTYGYTF.

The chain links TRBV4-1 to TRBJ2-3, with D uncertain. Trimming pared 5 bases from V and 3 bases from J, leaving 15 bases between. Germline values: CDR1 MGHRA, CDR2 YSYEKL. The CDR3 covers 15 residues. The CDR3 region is CASSEMSKGTDTQYF. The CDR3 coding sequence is TGCGCCAGCAGCGAAATGAGTAAGGGTACAGATACGCAGTATTTT.

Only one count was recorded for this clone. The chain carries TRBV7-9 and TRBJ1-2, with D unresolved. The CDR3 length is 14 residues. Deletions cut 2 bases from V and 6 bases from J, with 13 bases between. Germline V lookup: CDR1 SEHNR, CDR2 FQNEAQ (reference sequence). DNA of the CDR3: TGTGCCAGCAGCTTAAGCTCGGAGGGCGATGGCTACACCTTC. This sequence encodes CASSLSSEGDGYTF.

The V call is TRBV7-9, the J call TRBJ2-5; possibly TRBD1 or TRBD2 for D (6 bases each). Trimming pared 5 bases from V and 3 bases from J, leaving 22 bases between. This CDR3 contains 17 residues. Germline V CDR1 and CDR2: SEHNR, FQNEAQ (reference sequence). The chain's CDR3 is CASSPRGGTADKETQYF. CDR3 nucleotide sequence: TGTGCCAGCAGCCCCAGGGGCGGGACCGCTGACAAAGAGACCCAGTACTTC.

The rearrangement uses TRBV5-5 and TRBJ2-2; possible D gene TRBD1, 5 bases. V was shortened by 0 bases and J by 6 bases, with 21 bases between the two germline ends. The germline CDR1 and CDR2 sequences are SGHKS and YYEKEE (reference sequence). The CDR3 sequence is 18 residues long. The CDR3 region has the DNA TGTGCCAGCAGCTTGGGGAGTGGGGCAGATAGCAAGTCCGGGGAGCTGTTTTTT. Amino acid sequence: CASSLGSGADSKSGELFF.

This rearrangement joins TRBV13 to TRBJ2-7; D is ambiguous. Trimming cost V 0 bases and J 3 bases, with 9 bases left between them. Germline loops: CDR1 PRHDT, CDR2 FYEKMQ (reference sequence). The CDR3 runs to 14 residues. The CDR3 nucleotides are TGTGCCAGCAGCTTAGGGGGGAAAATCTACGAGCAGTACTTC. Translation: CASSLGGKIYEQYF.

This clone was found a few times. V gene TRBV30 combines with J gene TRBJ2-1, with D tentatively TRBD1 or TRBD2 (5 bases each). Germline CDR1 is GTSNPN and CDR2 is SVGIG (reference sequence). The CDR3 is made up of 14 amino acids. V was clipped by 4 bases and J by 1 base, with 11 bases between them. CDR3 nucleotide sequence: TGTGCCTGGACGGGGCAACTATCCTACAATGAGCAGTTCTTC. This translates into CAWTGQLSYNEQFF.

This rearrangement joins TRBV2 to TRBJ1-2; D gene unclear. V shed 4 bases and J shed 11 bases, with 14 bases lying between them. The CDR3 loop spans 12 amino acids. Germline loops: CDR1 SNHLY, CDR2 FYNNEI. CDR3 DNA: TGTGCCAGCAGTGTCCCGCCCGGTGGGTACACCTTC. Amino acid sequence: CASSVPPGGYTF.

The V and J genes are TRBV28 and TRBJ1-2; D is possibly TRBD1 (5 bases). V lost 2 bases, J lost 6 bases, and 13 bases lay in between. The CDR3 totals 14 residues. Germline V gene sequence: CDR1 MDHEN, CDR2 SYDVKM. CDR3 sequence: CASSLIQGLNGYTF. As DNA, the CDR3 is TGTGCCAGCAGTTTAATCCAGGGCTTAAATGGCTACACCTTC.

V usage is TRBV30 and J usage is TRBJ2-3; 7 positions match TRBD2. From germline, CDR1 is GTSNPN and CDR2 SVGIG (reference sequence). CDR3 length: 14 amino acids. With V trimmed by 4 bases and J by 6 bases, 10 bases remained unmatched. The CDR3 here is CAWNKRGDGDTQYF. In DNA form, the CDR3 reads TGTGCCTGGAATAAACGGGGGGATGGGGATACGCAGTATTTT.

The DNA for the CDR3 is TGTGCCAGCAGCGTAGGTTCTTTTGGTAGGAGGGACTCTGGAAACACCATATATTTT. This translates into CASSVGSFGRRDSGNTIYF. The V call is TRBV9, the J call TRBJ1-3; D is undetermined. V dropped 0 bases and J dropped 0 bases, with 19 bases sitting between them. The CDR3 runs to 19 residues. Per germline, CDR1 SGDLS and CDR2 YYNGEE.

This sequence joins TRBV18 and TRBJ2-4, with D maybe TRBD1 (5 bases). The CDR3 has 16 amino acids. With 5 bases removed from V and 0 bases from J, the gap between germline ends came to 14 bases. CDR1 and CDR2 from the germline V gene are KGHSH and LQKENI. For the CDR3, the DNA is TGTGCCAGCTCAAACCCCCGACAGAGAGCCAAAAACATTCAGTACTTC. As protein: CASSNPRQRAKNIQYF.

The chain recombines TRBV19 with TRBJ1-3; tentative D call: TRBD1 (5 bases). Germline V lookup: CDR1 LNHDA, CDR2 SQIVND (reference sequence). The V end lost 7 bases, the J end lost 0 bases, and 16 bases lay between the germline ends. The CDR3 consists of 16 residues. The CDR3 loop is CASTPGGTASGNTIYF. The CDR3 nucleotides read TGTGCCAGTACCCCGGGTGGGACGGCCTCTGGAAACACCATATATTTT. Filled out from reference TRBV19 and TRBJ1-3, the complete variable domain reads DGGITQSPKYLFRKEGQNVTLSCEQNLNHDAMYWYRQDPGQGLRLIYYSQIVNDFQKGDIAEGYSVSREKKESFPLTVTSAQKNPTAFYLCASTPGGTASGNTIYFGEGSWLTVV.

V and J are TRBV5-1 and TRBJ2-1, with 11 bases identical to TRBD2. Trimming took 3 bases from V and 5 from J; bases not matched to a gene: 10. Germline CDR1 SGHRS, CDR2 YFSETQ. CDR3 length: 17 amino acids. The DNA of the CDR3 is TGCGCCAGCAGCTCCCGTTTAGCGGGAGGGCCCCACAATGAGCAGTTCTTC. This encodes CASSSRLAGGPHNEQFF.

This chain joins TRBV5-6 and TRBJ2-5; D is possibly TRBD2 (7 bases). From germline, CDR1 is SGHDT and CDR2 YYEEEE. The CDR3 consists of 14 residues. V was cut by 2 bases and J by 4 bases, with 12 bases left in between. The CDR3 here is CASSLGGVRETQYF. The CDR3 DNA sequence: TGTGCCAGCAGCTTAGGGGGGGTAAGAGAGACCCAGTACTTC.

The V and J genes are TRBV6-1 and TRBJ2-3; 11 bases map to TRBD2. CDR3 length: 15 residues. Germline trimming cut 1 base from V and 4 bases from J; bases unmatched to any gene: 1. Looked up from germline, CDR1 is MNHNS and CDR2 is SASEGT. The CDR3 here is CASSEGGLAADTQYF. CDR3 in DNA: TGTGCCAGCAGTGAAGGGGGACTAGCGGCAGATACGCAGTATTTT.